This passage covers 27 T cell receptor beta chains from one sample sequenced in a study of a mutant IDH1 vaccine in newly diagnosed glioma. The repertoire was sequenced with immunoSEQ multiplex PCR; TCRdb's copy has only in-frame clones and lacks some. This sample carries 45,000 to 65,000 clones, roughly 90% of them seen once, and the ten largest clones take 2% to 2.5%. Their recognized antigens are unknown. Time point: week 11, during vaccination. One vaccine dose held 300 ug of mutant IDH1 20-mer peptide and came with topical imiquimod. Sequencing used PBMCs, obtained from a glioma patient whose treatment included an IDH1 peptide vaccine. These receptors all come from a man in his fifties or sixties with glioma.

This chain connects TRBV6-4 to TRBJ1-1; D gene ambiguous. V shed 5 bases and J shed 1 base, with 11 bases lying between them. The germline V gene has CDR1 MRHNA and CDR2 SNTAGT. CDR3 length: 14 residues. Written as DNA, the CDR3 is TGTGCCAGCAGTCCAGGACGGAAGAACACTGAAGCTTTCTTT. As protein: CASSPGRKNTEAFF.

Written as DNA, the CDR3 is TGTGCCAGCAACCCCCAGCGGGATTCGATAGGGGATGAGCAGTTCTTC. Its protein product is CASNPQRDSIGDEQFF. V is TRBV28 and J is TRBJ2-1; 7 nucleotides line up with TRBD2. Losses at the gene ends were 7 bases for V and 8 bases for J; bases not matched to a gene: 17. This CDR3 has 16 residues. The germline V gene encodes CDR1 MDHEN and CDR2 SYDVKM.

The chain joins TRBV6-1 to TRBJ1-5; D gene uncertain. Germline CDR1 is MNHNS and CDR2 is SASEGT. This CDR3 region has 13 residues. V dropped 6 bases and J dropped 9 bases, with 15 bases sitting between them. The CDR3 here is CASRETVGRPQHF. The DNA for the CDR3 is TGTGCCAGCAGGGAGACTGTAGGTCGGCCCCAGCATTTT.

V gene TRBV5-1 combines with J gene TRBJ1-1; a weak D match, TRBD1 (5 bases). CDR3 length: 15 amino acids. Germline-derived CDR1 and CDR2 are SGHRS and YFSETQ. V was trimmed by 0 bases and J by 1 base, leaving 10 bases between them. The CDR3 DNA follows: TGCGCCAGCAGCTTGGAACAGGTGGGGAACACTGAAGCTTTCTTT. Residues: CASSLEQVGNTEAFF. Full variable domain (outside the CDR3, taken from reference TRBV5-1 and TRBJ1-1): KAGVTQTPRYLIKTRGQQVTLSCSPISGHRSVSWYQQTPGQGLQFLFEYFSETQRNKGNFPGRFSGRQFSNSRSEMNVSTLELGDSALYLCASSLEQVGNTEAFFGQGTRLTVV.

The rearrangement uses TRBV2 and TRBJ2-4; 7 nucleotides align to TRBD2. The CDR3 contains 17 residues. V lost 6 bases and J lost 0; bases outside the gene matches: 11. Germline CDR1 is SNHLY and CDR2 is FYNNEI. The CDR3 region is CASSAPFGGIAKNIQYF. In DNA, the CDR3 is TGTGCCAGCAGCGCTCCTTTCGGGGGGATAGCCAAAAACATTCAGTACTTC.

The V gene is TRBV9, the J gene TRBJ2-5; 8 bases align to TRBD2. This CDR3 spans 15 amino acids. Germline lookup yields CDR1 SGDLS and CDR2 YYNGEE. V gave up 3 bases and J gave up 2 bases; unmatched junction bases: 6. CDR3 in amino acids: CASSGAGTRQETQYF. The CDR3 nucleotides read TGTGCCAGCAGCGGAGCCGGGACTAGACAAGAGACCCAGTACTTC.

The J gene is TRBJ2-7, the V gene TRBV6-4; 8 positions agree with TRBD2. The ends lost 4 bases at V and 4 bases at J; junction bases unmatched: 6. This CDR3 is 14 amino acids long. Germline loops: CDR1 MRHNA, CDR2 SNTAGT. CDR3 bases: TGTGCCAGCAGTGTGGCGGGGGGACCGTACGAGCAGTACTTC. Translated: CASSVAGGPYEQYF.

Worth noting for this clone: The junction and the germline gene differ at one end; a read error may be behind it. The rearrangement links TRBV30 to TRBJ1-5; unclear D gene. The CDR3 loop spans 12 amino acids. Germline V gene data show CDR1 as GTSNPN and CDR2 as SVGIG (reference sequence). The CDR3 nucleotides are TGTGCCTGGAGTGAAGGCAATCAGCCCCGGCATTTT. It yields the protein CAWSEGNQPRHF.

The chain's CDR3 is CASSSPRGRRNSPLHF. In nucleotides, the CDR3 is TGTGCCAGCAGTTCTCCCAGGGGGCGCAGGAATTCACCCCTCCACTTT. The V and J genes are TRBV27 and TRBJ1-6; TRBD1 matches at 8 bases. Germline CDR1 MNHEY, CDR2 SMNVEV (reference sequence). CDR3 length: 16 amino acids. The trim removed 4 bases at V and 7 bases at J, leaving 9 bases unmatched.

The chain uses TRBV4-2 and TRBJ1-4; possible D gene TRBD1, 6 bases. Germline V gene data show CDR1 as LGHNA and CDR2 as YNFKEQ. V was clipped by 3 bases and J by 7 bases, with 24 bases between them. The CDR3 covers 18 residues. In nucleotides, the CDR3 is TGTGCCAGCAGCCAGCTTGTCGGTACAGGGATGCCTAGTGAAAAACTGTTTTTT. Encoded protein: CASSQLVGTGMPSEKLFF.

The table lists this clone with a count of one. The V and J genes are TRBV5-5 and TRBJ1-2, with D maybe TRBD1 (5 bases). V lost 5 bases, J lost 3 bases, and 17 bases lay in between. The V gene's germline CDR1 is SGHKS and CDR2 YYEKEE (reference sequence). The CDR3 contains 15 residues. CDR3 nucleotide sequence: TGTGCCAGCAGGCTATCCCACGGGGGGGACTATGGCTACACCTTC. Its protein product is CASRLSHGGDYGYTF.

This chain joins TRBV5-1 and TRBJ1-2; TRBD1 agrees at 8 bases. The germline V gene has CDR1 SGHRS and CDR2 YFSETQ. J lost 6 bases, V lost 0 bases, and 4 bases had no gene match. CDR3 length: 14 amino acids. The CDR3 sequence: CASSLGGQEDGYTF. CDR3 in DNA: TGCGCCAGCAGCTTGGGGGGACAGGAGGATGGCTACACCTTC.

CDR3 in amino acids: CASKPDHRETQYF. CDR3 bases: TGTGCCAGCAAACCGGACCATCGGGAGACCCAGTACTTC. The V call is TRBV5-8, the J call TRBJ2-5; D is undetermined. CDR1 is SGHTS, CDR2 YDEGEE, per germline. This CDR3 is built from 13 residues. V lost 6 bases to trimming and J lost 5 bases, with 14 bases between them.

The V gene is TRBV25-1, the J gene TRBJ2-1; 7 nucleotides match TRBD1. This CDR3 region has 11 residues. Germline CDR1 MGHDK, CDR2 SYGVNS. V was clipped by 6 bases and J by 10 bases; unmatched bases: 3. The chain's CDR3 is CASRRTGEQFF. In DNA, the CDR3 is TGTGCCAGCAGGAGGACAGGAGAGCAGTTCTTC.

The chain carries TRBV5-1 and TRBJ1-3; TRBD1 agrees at 8 bases. Germline V gene sequence: CDR1 SGHRS, CDR2 YFSETQ. The CDR3 sequence is 16 residues long. The junction had 9 bases not matched to a gene; V was cut back by 4 bases and J by 3 bases. DNA of the CDR3: TGCGCCAGCAGCGGCCAGACCGGGACAGGTGGAAACACCATATATTTT. It encodes CASSGQTGTGGNTIYF.

This chain links TRBV5-6 with TRBJ1-1; D ambiguous. Trimming took off 2 bases at V and 1 base at J, with 9 bases between the two ends. The CDR3 length is 14 residues. Germline values: CDR1 SGHDT, CDR2 YYEEEE. CDR3: CASSFISANTEAFF. CDR3 bases: TGTGCCAGCAGCTTTATTTCAGCGAACACTGAAGCTTTCTTT.

This clone was counted only a few times. V and J are TRBV7-2 and TRBJ1-4, with 7 nucleotides matching TRBD1. Germline V gene lookup returns CDR1 SGHTA and CDR2 FQGNSA. V was pared by 3 bases and J by 8 bases, with 15 bases of the junction left unmatched. The CDR3 sequence is 17 residues long. The DNA of the CDR3 is TGTGCCAGCAGCTTGGGCTATAGGGGGCCAGTGGGGGAAAAACTGTTTTTT. This sequence encodes CASSLGYRGPVGEKLFF.

The J gene is TRBJ2-2, the V gene TRBV27, with D perhaps matching TRBD1 (6 bases). The V end lost 4 bases, the J end lost 1 base, and 13 bases lay between the germline ends. This CDR3 has 16 residues. CDR1 and CDR2 from the germline V gene are MNHEY and SMNVEV (reference sequence). The CDR3 nucleotides read TGTGCCAGCAGTTCCCCGGCAGGGGTGAACACCGGGGAGCTGTTTTTT. Translation gives CASSSPAGVNTGELFF.

V gene TRBV27 combines with J gene TRBJ2-5; tentatively, D is TRBD2 (6 bases). V was cut by 3 bases and J by 4 bases, with 15 bases left in between. CDR3 length: 15 residues. Germline loops: CDR1 MNHEY, CDR2 SMNVEV (reference sequence). CDR3 sequence reads: CASSFFFRGTETQYF. CDR3 sequence (DNA): TGTGCCAGCAGTTTCTTCTTCCGGGGGACAGAGACCCAGTACTTC.

This chain links TRBV5-1 with TRBJ2-3; TRBD2 agrees at 8 bases. J gave up 7 bases and V 4 bases, and 8 bases lay outside the gene matches. The V gene's germline CDR1 is SGHRS and CDR2 YFSETQ. This CDR3 has 14 residues. The chain's CDR3 is CASSQSGSRNTQYF. Here the CDR3 DNA reads TGCGCCAGCAGCCAAAGCGGGAGTAGAAATACGCAGTATTTT.

The chain carries TRBV29-1 and TRBJ2-1; 10 bases match TRBD2. Trimming removed 8 bases from V and 0 bases from J; junction bases left unmatched: 16. Germline-derived CDR1 and CDR2 are SQVTM and ANQGSEA. The CDR3 has 18 amino acids. The CDR3: CSLLGVAGGESSYNEQFF. For the CDR3, the DNA is TGCAGCCTCCTCGGGGTAGCGGGAGGAGAAAGCTCCTACAATGAGCAGTTCTTC.

The chain carries TRBV28 and TRBJ2-7; 8 bases fit TRBD2. V lost 5 bases to trimming and J lost 4 bases; unmatched junction nucleotides: 13. Germline CDR1 is MDHEN and CDR2 is SYDVKM. The CDR3 runs to 16 residues. This CDR3 is CASSPTVSGSLYEQYF. CDR3 nucleotides: TGTGCCAGCAGTCCTACGGTGAGCGGGAGTCTGTACGAGCAGTACTTC.

This chain joins TRBV27 and TRBJ1-1; the D is unclear. This CDR3 is 12 amino acids long. The V and J ends lost 4 bases and 6 bases respectively, with 9 bases between them. Per germline, CDR1 MNHEY and CDR2 SMNVEV (reference sequence). CDR3 nucleotides: TGTGCCAGCAGTTCCCCCCCCGCTGAAGCTTTCTTT. Protein product: CASSSPPAEAFF.

V is TRBV6-6 and J is TRBJ1-6; a weak D match, TRBD1 (6 bases). V lost 8 bases and J 9 bases, leaving 20 bases between the germline ends. Germline V gives CDR1 MNHNY, CDR2 SVGAGI (reference sequence). CDR3 length: 15 residues. CDR3 nucleotide sequence: TGTGCCAGCCGATTACAAGGGGGGAGGGGTTCACCCCTCCACTTT. Translation: CASRLQGGRGSPLHF.

V is TRBV28 and J is TRBJ1-1; D remains unclear. Germline V gene lookup returns CDR1 MDHEN and CDR2 SYDVKM. The V gene lost 7 bases and the J gene lost 10 bases, with 19 bases spanning the gap. The CDR3 runs 13 residues. The CDR3 coding sequence is TGTGCCAGCAACACCCCCAATGGCCTGACAGCTTTCTTT. It encodes CASNTPNGLTAFF. The whole variable domain, filled in from reference TRBV28 and TRBJ1-1, reads DVKVTQSSRYLVKRTGEKVFLECVQDMDHENMFWYRQDPGLGLRLIYFSYDVKMKEKGDIPEGYSVSREKKERFSLILESASTNQTSMYLCASNTPNGLTAFFGQGTRLTVV.

The chain couples TRBV4-3 to TRBJ1-1, with D possibly TRBD1 on 5 matching bases. Trimming took off 1 base at V and 4 bases at J, with 13 bases between the two ends. The CDR3 covers 15 residues. Germline V gene lookup returns CDR1 LGHNA and CDR2 YSLEER. The CDR3 DNA reads as TGCGCCAGCAGCCAAGGACAGTCGGGGGGCACTGAAGCTTTCTTT. It codes for CASSQGQSGGTEAFF.

The rearrangement uses TRBV6-6 and TRBJ1-1; 8 bases agree with TRBD1. V gave up 4 bases and J gave up 0 bases; unmatched junction bases: 7. The germline V gene encodes CDR1 MNHNY and CDR2 SVGAGI (reference sequence). The CDR3 covers 16 residues. CDR3 protein: CASSFPGGLMNTEAFF. The DNA of the CDR3 is TGTGCCAGCAGTTTCCCAGGGGGCCTAATGAACACTGAAGCTTTCTTT.